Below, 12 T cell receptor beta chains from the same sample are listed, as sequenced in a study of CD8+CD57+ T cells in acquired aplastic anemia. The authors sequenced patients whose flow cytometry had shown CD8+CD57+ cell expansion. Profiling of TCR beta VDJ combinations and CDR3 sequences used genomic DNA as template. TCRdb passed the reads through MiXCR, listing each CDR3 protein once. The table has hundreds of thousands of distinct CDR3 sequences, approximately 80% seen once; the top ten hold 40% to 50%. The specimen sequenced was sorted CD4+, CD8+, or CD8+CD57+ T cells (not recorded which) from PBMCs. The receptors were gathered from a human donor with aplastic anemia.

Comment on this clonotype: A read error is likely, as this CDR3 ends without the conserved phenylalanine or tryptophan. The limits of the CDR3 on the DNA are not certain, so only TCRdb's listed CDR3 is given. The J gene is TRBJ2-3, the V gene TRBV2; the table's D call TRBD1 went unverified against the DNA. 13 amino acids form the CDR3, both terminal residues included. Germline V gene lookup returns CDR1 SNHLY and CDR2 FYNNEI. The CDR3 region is CASSNRVADTEQY.

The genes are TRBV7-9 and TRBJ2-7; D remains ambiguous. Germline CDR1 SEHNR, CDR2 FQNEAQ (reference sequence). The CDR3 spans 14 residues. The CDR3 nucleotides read TGTGCCAGCAGCTTAGCGGAAGGTCCCGATACGCAGTACGTA. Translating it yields CASSLAEGPDTQYV.

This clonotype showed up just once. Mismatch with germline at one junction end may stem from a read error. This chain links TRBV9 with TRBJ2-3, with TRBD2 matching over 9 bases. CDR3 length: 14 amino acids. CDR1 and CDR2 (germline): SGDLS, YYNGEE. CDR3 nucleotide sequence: TGTGCCAGCGGAGTAGCGGGGGATCCCGAGTACTTCGATTTT. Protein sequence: CASGVAGDPEYFDF.

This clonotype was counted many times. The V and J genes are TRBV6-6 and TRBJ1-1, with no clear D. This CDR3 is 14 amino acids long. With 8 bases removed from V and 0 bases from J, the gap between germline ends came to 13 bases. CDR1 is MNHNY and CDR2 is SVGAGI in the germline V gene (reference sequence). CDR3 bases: TGTGCCAGCTTAACATCTCGGGTGAACACTGAAGCTTTCTTT. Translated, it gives CASLTSRVNTEAFF.

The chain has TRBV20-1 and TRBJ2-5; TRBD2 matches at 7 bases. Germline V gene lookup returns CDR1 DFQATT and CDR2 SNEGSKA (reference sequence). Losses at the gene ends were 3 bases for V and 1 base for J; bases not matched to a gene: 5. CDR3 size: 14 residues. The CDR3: CSASLLARQETQYF. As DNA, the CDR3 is TGCAGTGCTAGTTTACTAGCGCGCCAAGAGACCCAGTACTTC.

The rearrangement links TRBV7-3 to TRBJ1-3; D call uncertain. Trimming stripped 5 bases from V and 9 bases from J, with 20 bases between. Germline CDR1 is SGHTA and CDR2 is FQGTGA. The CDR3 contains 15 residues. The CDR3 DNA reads TGTGCCAGCAGCGGACCGGGTCTGGAAGGTACCACCATATATTTT. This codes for CASSGPGLEGTTIYF.

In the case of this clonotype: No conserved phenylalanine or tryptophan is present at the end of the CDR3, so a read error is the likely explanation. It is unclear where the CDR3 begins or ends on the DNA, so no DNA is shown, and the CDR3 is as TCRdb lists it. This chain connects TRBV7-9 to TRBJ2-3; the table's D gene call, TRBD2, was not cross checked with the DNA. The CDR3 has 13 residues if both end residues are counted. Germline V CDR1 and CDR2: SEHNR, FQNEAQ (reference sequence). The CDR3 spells CASGFAGGAKTQY.

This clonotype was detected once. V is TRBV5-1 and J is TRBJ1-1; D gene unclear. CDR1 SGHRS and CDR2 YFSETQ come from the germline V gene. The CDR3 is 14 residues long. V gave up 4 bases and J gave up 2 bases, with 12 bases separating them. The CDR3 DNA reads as TGCGCCAGCAGCGTATACAGCAACAACACTGAAGCTTTCTTT. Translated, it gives CASSVYSNNTEAFF.

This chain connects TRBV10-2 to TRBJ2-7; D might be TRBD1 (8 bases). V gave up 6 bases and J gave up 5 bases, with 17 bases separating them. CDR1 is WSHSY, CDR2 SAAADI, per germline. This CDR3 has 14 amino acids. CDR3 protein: CASRYTGGDHEQYF. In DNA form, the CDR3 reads TGCGCCAGCAGGTACACAGGGGGGGACCACGAGCAGTACTTC.

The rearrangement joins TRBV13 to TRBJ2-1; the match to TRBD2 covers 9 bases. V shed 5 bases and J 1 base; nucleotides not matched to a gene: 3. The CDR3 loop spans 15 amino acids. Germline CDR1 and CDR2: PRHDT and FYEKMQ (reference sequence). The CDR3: CASSTAGGSYNEQFF. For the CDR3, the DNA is TGTGCCAGCAGCACAGCGGGGGGATCCTACAATGAGCAGTTCTTC.

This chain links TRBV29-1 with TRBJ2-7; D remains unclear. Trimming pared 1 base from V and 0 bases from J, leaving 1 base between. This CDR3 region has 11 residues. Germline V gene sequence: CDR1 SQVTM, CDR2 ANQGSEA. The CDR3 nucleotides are TGCAGCGTTGAAGCCTCCTACGAGCAGTACTTC. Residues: CSVEASYEQYF.

CDR3 sequence (DNA): TGTGCCACCAGCAGAGATCGGGACAAAGTCTACGAGCAGTACTTC. It specifies CATSRDRDKVYEQYF. This chain links TRBV15 with TRBJ2-7; D perhaps matches TRBD1 (6 bases). V lost 0 bases, J lost 3 bases, and 12 bases lay in between. This CDR3 has 15 amino acids. CDR1 and CDR2 (germline): LNHNV, YYDKDF (reference sequence).